A single sample is the source of the 26 T cell receptor beta chains below, sequenced in a study of glioma-infiltrating T cells after dendritic cell vaccination (dated by TCRdb to 2016 to 2018). Libraries were made using the immunoSEQ multiplex PCR assay. The table comes from immuneACCESS by way of TCRdb, which keeps in-frame sequences with V and J called. Part of the clones is missing from these tables; in studies checked, under half for an unresolved V gene and the rest for unknown reasons. In this sample the table shows about 64,000 clones, around 86% of which occur a single time. Jointly, the top ten make up less than 9.5% of the sample. The sequencing here drew on blood, taken before dendritic cell vaccination. The receptors stem from a human donor with glioblastoma.

This clone has just one count. This chain joins TRBV6-5 and TRBJ2-5, with D tentatively TRBD2 (6 bases). Germline assignment: CDR1 MNHEY and CDR2 SVGAGI. There are 15 residues in the CDR3. Trimming took off 0 bases at V and 2 bases at J, with 10 bases between the two ends. The chain's CDR3 is CASSYSSGTQETQYF. As DNA, the CDR3 is TGTGCCAGCAGTTACTCTTCAGGGACTCAAGAGACCCAGTACTTC.

The rearrangement links TRBV7-9 to TRBJ2-1; 12 bases agree with TRBD1. The CDR3 has 14 amino acids. Germline values: CDR1 SEHNR, CDR2 FQNEAQ (reference sequence). V dropped 5 bases and J dropped 12; count of bases not matched to a gene: 8. The CDR3 protein is CASSLPGQGAVQFF. The CDR3 coding sequence is TGTGCCAGCAGCCTCCCGGGACAGGGGGCGGTGCAGTTCTTC. The variable domain in full, completed from reference TRBV7-9 and TRBJ2-1, reads DTGVSQNPRHKITKRGQNVTFRCDPISEHNRLYWYRQTLGQGPEFLTYFQNEAQLEKSRLLSDRFSAERPKGSFSTLEIQRTEQGDSAMYLCASSLPGQGAVQFFGPGTRLTVL.

The chain combines TRBV11-2 with TRBJ1-1; D possibly corresponds to TRBD1 (5 bases). The V gene's germline CDR1 is SGHAT and CDR2 FQNNGV. The CDR3 has 17 amino acids. V gave up 1 base and J gave up 5 bases, with 20 bases separating them. CDR3 coding DNA: TGTGCCAGCAGCTTAGTCACCGGGGGACCCAAGGGGACTGAAGCTTTCTTT. Translated, it gives CASSLVTGGPKGTEAFF.

The rearrangement joins TRBV19 to TRBJ2-5; 8 nucleotides align to TRBD2. The germline CDR1 and CDR2 sequences are LNHDA and SQIVND (reference sequence). Unmatched junction bases numbered 6, after V lost 1 base and J lost 5 bases. This CDR3 is 15 amino acids long. The CDR3 nucleotides are TGTGCCAGTAGTATAGGACGGGGGGGCTACGAGACCCAGTACTTC. It yields the protein CASSIGRGGYETQYF.

J is TRBJ2-1 and V is TRBV5-1, with 7 bases identical to TRBD2. Germline CDR1 reads SGHRS; CDR2 reads YFSETQ. J was trimmed by 0 bases and V by 4 bases; bases with no gene match: 4. The CDR3 has 15 amino acids. CDR3 protein: CASSPTGGSYNEQFF. CDR3 coding DNA: TGCGCCAGCAGCCCAACGGGGGGCTCCTACAATGAGCAGTTCTTC.

The chain recombines TRBV29-1 with TRBJ2-2; 8 bases fit TRBD1. The CDR3 covers 16 residues. V shed 6 bases and J 1 base; nucleotides not matched to a gene: 10. The germline gives CDR1 SQVTM, CDR2 ANQGSEA. The CDR3 nucleotides are TGCAGCGTGAGAGGGGTGGACAGGGAGAACACCGGGGAGCTGTTTTTT. It encodes CSVRGVDRENTGELFF.

This chain links TRBV11-2 with TRBJ2-1; D is unresolved. Germline loops: CDR1 SGHAT, CDR2 FQNNGV. The CDR3 has 14 amino acids. V lost 0 bases to trimming and J lost 2 bases, with 5 bases between them. CDR3 coding DNA: TGTGCCAGCAGCTTAGAAGCCGCCTACAATGAGCAGTTCTTC. It yields the protein CASSLEAAYNEQFF.

This chain joins TRBV4-1 and TRBJ2-1, with TRBD2 matching 15 bases. Germline V lookup: CDR1 MGHRA, CDR2 YSYEKL. V shed 4 bases, J shed 7 bases, and the junction held 8 bases outside the gene matches. The CDR3 loop spans 17 amino acids. The chain's CDR3 is CASSRPGLAGGGNEQFF. The CDR3 coding sequence is TGCGCCAGCAGCCGCCCGGGACTAGCGGGGGGAGGTAATGAGCAGTTCTTC.

The chain carries TRBV12-5 and TRBJ2-5; maybe TRBD1 (5 bases). Between the trimmed V and J ends, which lost 0 bases and 1 base, there was a span of 12 bases. The CDR3 has 16 amino acids. Germline V CDR1 and CDR2: LGHNT, FRNRAP. In DNA, the CDR3 is TGTGCTAGTGGTTTGGTACCAGAACAGGCCCAAGAGACCCAGTACTTC. It is translated as CASGLVPEQAQETQYF.

V gene TRBV11-3 combines with J gene TRBJ2-1; 8 bases map to TRBD2. This CDR3 spans 15 amino acids. J lost 0 bases, V lost 4 bases, and 2 bases had no gene match. Germline loops: CDR1 SGHNT, CDR2 YENEEA. The CDR3 DNA is TGTGCCAGCAGCTCGGGGGGGACCTCCTACAATGAGCAGTTCTTC. Its translation is CASSSGGTSYNEQFF.

The V call is TRBV27, the J call TRBJ1-2; the match to TRBD1 covers 11 bases. The length of the CDR3 is 14 residues. V was pared by 4 bases and J by 8 bases, with 6 bases of the junction left unmatched. Germline V CDR1 and CDR2: MNHEY, SMNVEV (reference sequence). The CDR3 sequence: CASSWTGGSGGYTF. In nucleotides, the CDR3 is TGTGCCAGCAGTTGGACAGGGGGCAGCGGAGGCTACACCTTC.

V gene TRBV19 combines with J gene TRBJ1-2, with D possibly TRBD1 on 5 matching bases. From germline, CDR1 is LNHDA and CDR2 SQIVND (reference sequence). The CDR3 spans 14 residues. The germline V and J ends were trimmed by 10 bases and 7 bases, with 22 bases remaining between them. CDR3 bases: TGTGCCACCCGAACGAGCGGGGCTAGCGGTGGCTACACCTTC. This encodes CATRTSGASGGYTF.

The V gene is TRBV7-9, the J gene TRBJ2-2; TRBD2 matches at 11 bases. CDR1 is SEHNR and CDR2 is FQNEAQ in the germline V gene (reference sequence). Trimming removed 1 base from V and 6 bases from J; junction bases left unmatched: 1. The length of the CDR3 is 15 residues. The CDR3 nucleotides read TGTGCCAGCAGCTTAGAACTAGCGGGGGCCGGGGAGCTGTTTTTT. Protein: CASSLELAGAGELFF.

CDR3 protein: CASSLTSPTRDNEQFF. DNA of the CDR3: TGTGCCAGCAGCCTTACTAGCCCAACCAGAGACAATGAGCAGTTCTTC. This chain uses TRBV28 with TRBJ2-1, with D tentatively TRBD2 (6 bases). The germline V gene encodes CDR1 MDHEN and CDR2 SYDVKM. The CDR3 covers 16 residues. V gave up 6 bases and J gave up 5 bases, with 20 bases separating them.

V is TRBV9 and J is TRBJ1-6; tentatively, D is TRBD1 (6 bases). Germline loops: CDR1 SGDLS, CDR2 YYNGEE. The CDR3 consists of 15 residues. V was trimmed by 4 bases and J by 0 bases, leaving 8 bases between them. The CDR3 loop is CASSRTASYNSPLHF. The CDR3 DNA reads as TGTGCCAGCAGCCGGACAGCCTCCTATAATTCACCCCTCCACTTT.

The chain carries TRBV7-9 and TRBJ2-3, with a weak D call TRBD1 (6 bases). Germline V gives CDR1 SEHNR, CDR2 FQNEAQ (reference sequence). Deletions cut 6 bases from V and 3 bases from J, with 10 bases between. The CDR3 spans 13 residues. CDR3 DNA: TGTGCCAGCAGGTCCACAGGGACAGATACGCAGTATTTT. Translating it yields CASRSTGTDTQYF.

The chain couples TRBV5-1 to TRBJ2-3, with 9 bases lining up with TRBD2. J was trimmed by 4 bases and V by 0 bases; bases with no gene match: 3. The CDR3 extends over 15 amino acids. Looked up from germline, CDR1 is SGHRS and CDR2 is YFSETQ. CDR3 amino acids: CASSLVASGADTQYF. The CDR3 coding sequence is TGCGCCAGCAGCTTGGTCGCTAGCGGGGCAGATACGCAGTATTTT.

This chain joins TRBV5-5 and TRBJ1-1; 7 nucleotides line up with TRBD1. Germline CDR1 SGHKS, CDR2 YYEKEE (reference sequence). Trimming took 5 bases from V and 5 from J; bases not matched to a gene: 3. The CDR3 extends over 12 amino acids. CDR3 coding DNA: TGTGCCAGCAGGATGACAGGGACTGAAGCTTTCTTT. Translation gives CASRMTGTEAFF.

This chain uses TRBV19 with TRBJ1-1; D gene unclear. CDR3 length: 13 amino acids. CDR1 and CDR2 from the germline V gene are LNHDA and SQIVND (reference sequence). With 1 base removed from V and 1 base from J, the gap between germline ends came to 4 bases. CDR3 loop: CASSIAENTEAFF. The CDR3 nucleotides read TGTGCCAGTAGTATAGCAGAGAACACTGAAGCTTTCTTT. Combining the CDR3 with reference TRBV19 and TRBJ1-1 gives the whole variable domain DGGITQSPKYLFRKEGQNVTLSCEQNLNHDAMYWYRQDPGQGLRLIYYSQIVNDFQKGDIAEGYSVSREKKESFPLTVTSAQKNPTAFYLCASSIAENTEAFFGQGTRLTVV.

This chain connects TRBV18 to TRBJ2-3; D is ambiguous. The CDR3 spans 16 residues. The germline V gene has CDR1 KGHSH and CDR2 LQKENI. V was clipped by 3 bases and J by 2 bases, with 15 bases between them. This CDR3 reads CASSPPENSNTDTQYF. The CDR3 region has the DNA TGTGCCAGCTCACCCCCTGAGAACTCGAACACAGATACGCAGTATTTT.

The chain is built from TRBV2 and TRBJ2-2; 9 nucleotides match TRBD1. The trim removed 6 bases at V and 2 bases at J, leaving 4 bases unmatched. The CDR3 extends over 15 amino acids. CDR1 is SNHLY, CDR2 FYNNEI, per germline. CDR3 loop: CASSKDRGNTGELFF. The DNA for the CDR3 is TGTGCCAGCAGCAAGGACAGGGGAAACACCGGGGAGCTGTTTTTT.

This chain links TRBV5-4 with TRBJ2-1; 7 nucleotides match TRBD2. The CDR3 spans 16 residues. Per germline, CDR1 SGHNT and CDR2 YYREEE (reference sequence). V lost 3 bases to trimming and J lost 0 bases; unmatched junction nucleotides: 6. The CDR3 spells CASSSLRGSSYNEQFF. The CDR3 nucleotides read TGTGCCAGCAGCTCGCTGCGGGGGAGCTCCTACAATGAGCAGTTCTTC.

The chain combines TRBV4-1 with TRBJ1-1; D remains ambiguous. The V and J ends lost 1 base and 1 base respectively, with 13 bases between them. The CDR3 runs to 16 residues. Germline V CDR1 and CDR2: MGHRA, YSYEKL. CDR3 in DNA: TGCGCCAGCAGCCAAGGTGGCAGAACAGCGAACACTGAAGCTTTCTTT. It specifies CASSQGGRTANTEAFF.

The chain is built from TRBV10-1 and TRBJ1-6; unclear D gene. The V end lost 0 bases, the J end lost 7 bases, and 7 bases lay between the germline ends. The CDR3 covers 14 residues. From germline, CDR1 is WNHNN and CDR2 SYGVQD (reference sequence). The CDR3 DNA is TGCGCCAGCAGTGAGTCTGGCCCCAATTCACCCCTCCACTTT. Translating gives CASSESGPNSPLHF.

This clone has a single count. The rearrangement links TRBV5-6 to TRBJ2-3, with D perhaps TRBD2 (7 bases). This CDR3 has 16 amino acids. The germline gives CDR1 SGHDT, CDR2 YYEEEE. The V gene lost 3 bases and the J gene lost 0 bases, with 14 bases spanning the gap. Here the CDR3 DNA reads TGTGCCAGCAGCTCCCGTGGGGGGGCCAGCACAGATACGCAGTATTTT. As protein: CASSSRGGASTDTQYF.

This chain uses TRBV4-2 with TRBJ2-1, with TRBD2 matching over 7 bases. This CDR3 has 13 residues. Looked up from germline, CDR1 is LGHNA and CDR2 is YNFKEQ. V lost 4 bases and J lost 9; bases outside the gene matches: 6. The chain's CDR3 is CASSLRERAEQFF. CDR3 DNA: TGTGCCAGCAGCCTGCGGGAGAGGGCTGAGCAGTTCTTC.